This TCR beta chain comes out of a study of T cell changes during pregnancy in multiple sclerosis. TCRdb's copy holds only in-frame clones and misses some; the assay was immunoSEQ multiplex PCR. The sample comprises 35,000 to 55,000 clones, 80% to 95% of which are singletons, and around 2% rests with the top ten. In this sample, this clone turned up once. Germline V lookup: CDR1 SGHRS, CDR2 YFSETQ. The V end lost 1 base, the J end lost 4 bases, and 11 bases lay between the germline ends. The CDR3 covers 15 residues. The sequencing used peripheral blood, collected in the third trimester of pregnancy. This clonotype was sampled from a female donor with multiple sclerosis, enrolled in a pregnancy study. This rearrangement joins TRBV5-1 to TRBJ2-2; D not resolved. The CDR3 loop reads CASSLSTVVTGELFF. The DNA of the CDR3 is TGCGCCAGCAGCTTGAGTACGGTAGTCACCGGGGAGCTGTTTTTT.